The 25 T cell receptor beta chains in this list originate from one sample, sequenced in a study of T cell changes during pregnancy in multiple sclerosis. Sequenced by immunoSEQ multiplex PCR; TCRdb stores in-frame clones only, minus some. The repertoire holds about 60,000 clones, with roughly nine tenths as singletons. The sequenced sample was CD4+ T cells from peripheral blood mononuclear cells, obtained in the first trimester of pregnancy. The receptors here all came from a female donor with multiple sclerosis, enrolled in a pregnancy study.

This chain links TRBV18 with TRBJ2-3, with TRBD2 identical over 9 bases. The V gene end was trimmed by 8 bases and the J gene end by 4 bases; junction bases not matched to a gene: 7. The CDR3 extends over 14 amino acids. Per the germline V gene, CDR1 is KGHSH and CDR2 is LQKENI. The CDR3 reads CASLLAGRSDTQYF. As DNA, the CDR3 is TGTGCCAGCCTCCTAGCGGGAAGGTCAGATACGCAGTATTTT.

V is TRBV7-9 and J is TRBJ2-7, with a possible D match to TRBD2 (6 bases). The germline V gene encodes CDR1 SEHNR and CDR2 FQNEAQ (reference sequence). V lost 6 bases and J lost 5, with 17 bases in between. CDR3 length equals 14 residues. This CDR3 reads CASRMGGSEDEQYF. The DNA of the CDR3 is TGTGCCAGCAGAATGGGGGGTAGCGAGGACGAGCAGTACTTC.

This CDR3 is CASSLERVGTEAFF. CDR3 sequence (DNA): TGTGCCAGCAGCTTAGAGCGGGTGGGCACTGAAGCTTTCTTT. V is TRBV11-2 and J is TRBJ1-1, with D hard to call. Trimming stripped 0 bases from V and 4 bases from J, with 9 bases between. The germline V gene has CDR1 SGHAT and CDR2 FQNNGV. This CDR3 spans 14 amino acids.

The CDR3 reads CASSSQGYGYTF. The CDR3 DNA reads TGTGCCAGCAGCTCCCAGGGTTACGGCTACACCTTC. This chain uses TRBV11-3 with TRBJ1-2, with D perhaps TRBD1 (5 bases). V dropped 4 bases and J dropped 8 bases, with 11 bases sitting between them. Germline V lookup: CDR1 SGHNT, CDR2 YENEEA. The CDR3 is made up of 12 amino acids.

A single count supports this clone. The V and J genes are TRBV9 and TRBJ1-1, with 9 bases lining up with TRBD1. With V trimmed by 3 bases and J by 5 bases, 5 bases remained unmatched. The CDR3 runs to 14 residues. From germline, CDR1 is SGDLS and CDR2 YYNGEE. The CDR3 DNA reads TGTGCCAGCAGCGCTACAGGGGGCGGAACTGAAGCTTTCTTT. It translates to CASSATGGGTEAFF.

The V call is TRBV2, the J call TRBJ2-7; no reliable D call. Trimming pared 6 bases from V and 3 bases from J, leaving 9 bases between. Germline V gene data show CDR1 as SNHLY and CDR2 as FYNNEI. This CDR3 spans 12 amino acids. In DNA form, the CDR3 reads TGTGCCAGCAGGGAAAACAACTACGAGCAGTACTTC. This gives the protein CASRENNYEQYF. Supplemented by reference TRBV2 and TRBJ2-7, the full variable domain reads EPEVTQTPSHQVTQMGQEVILRCVPISNHLYFYWYRQILGQKVEFLVSFYNNEISEKSEIFDDQFSVERPDGSNFTLKIRSTKLEDSAMYFCASRENNYEQYFGPGTRLTVT.

The rearrangement joins TRBV19 to TRBJ1-3; D might be TRBD1 (6 bases). This CDR3 comprises 12 residues. The V gene lost 9 bases and the J gene lost 7 bases, with 13 bases spanning the gap. The germline V gene encodes CDR1 LNHDA and CDR2 SQIVND (reference sequence). The CDR3 spells CASQSQGNTIYF. In nucleotides, the CDR3 is TGTGCCAGCCAGTCTCAGGGGAACACCATATATTTT.

A few counts support this clone. The chain uses TRBV20-1 and TRBJ1-5; no clear D. Between the trimmed V and J ends, which lost 3 bases and 5 bases, there was a span of 5 bases. CDR1 and CDR2 (germline): DFQATT, SNEGSKA (reference sequence). This CDR3 region has 11 residues. Here the CDR3 DNA reads TGCAGTGCTAGTCCGGATCAGCCCCAGCATTTT. This encodes CSASPDQPQHF.

The chain couples TRBV18 to TRBJ1-1; no definite D call. CDR3 length: 16 amino acids. In germline, CDR1 is KGHSH, CDR2 LQKENI. Trimming removed 1 base from V and 4 bases from J, with 16 bases in between. The CDR3 spells CASSPRRVREGTEAFF. The CDR3, as DNA: TGTGCCAGCTCACCACGGAGGGTAAGGGAGGGCACTGAAGCTTTCTTT.

This clone was found a few times. The CDR3: CASSGQGAQATEAFF. The CDR3 region has the DNA TGTGCCAGCAGCGGACAGGGGGCGCAGGCCACTGAAGCTTTCTTT. The chain recombines TRBV7-9 with TRBJ1-1, with 11 bases fitting TRBD1. Looked up from germline, CDR1 is SEHNR and CDR2 is FQNEAQ (reference sequence). With 5 bases clipped from V and 4 bases from J, the junction kept 6 bases outside the gene matches. The CDR3 length is 15 residues.

This sequence joins TRBV10-3 and TRBJ2-6; no definite D call. Trimming removed 8 bases at V and 0 bases at J, with 11 bases between. Germline-derived CDR1 and CDR2 are ENHRY and SYGVKD. The CDR3 runs to 15 residues. The CDR3: CAIAAGSSGANVLTF. The CDR3 region has the DNA TGTGCCATCGCCGCTGGCAGCTCTGGGGCCAACGTCCTGACTTTC.

The chain is built from TRBV19 and TRBJ2-5; 9 bases are shared with TRBD1. The CDR3 extends over 16 amino acids. V dropped 5 bases and J dropped 5; count of bases not matched to a gene: 12. In germline, CDR1 is LNHDA, CDR2 SQIVND (reference sequence). CDR3 sequence reads: CASSAETGTGRETQYF. CDR3 coding DNA: TGTGCCAGTAGTGCAGAAACCGGGACAGGGCGGGAGACCCAGTACTTC.

This chain links TRBV18 with TRBJ2-5; 7 nucleotides line up with TRBD2. V lost 6 bases to trimming and J lost 3 bases; unmatched junction nucleotides: 4. Germline loops: CDR1 KGHSH, CDR2 LQKENI. The CDR3 is 13 amino acids. The CDR3 loop is CASSPGTKETQYF. DNA of the CDR3: TGTGCCAGCTCCCCGGGGACTAAAGAGACCCAGTACTTC.

V usage is TRBV7-2 and J usage is TRBJ1-2, with TRBD1 matching over 9 bases. Germline assignment: CDR1 SGHTA and CDR2 FQGNSA. This CDR3 is built from 15 residues. V was clipped by 2 bases and J by 4 bases; unmatched bases: 5. This CDR3 reads CASSLLGQGTYGYTF. The CDR3 DNA reads TGTGCCAGCAGCTTATTGGGACAGGGAACCTATGGCTACACCTTC.

The V call is TRBV6-6, the J call TRBJ2-1; tentatively, D is TRBD2 (7 bases). In germline, CDR1 is MNHNY, CDR2 SVGAGI (reference sequence). The germline V and J ends were trimmed by 6 bases and 9 bases, with 18 bases remaining between them. The CDR3 consists of 14 residues. The CDR3 here is CASRSRGGVAEQFF. The CDR3 nucleotides read TGTGCCAGCAGGTCTAGGGGGGGGGTAGCTGAGCAGTTCTTC.

This clone came up once. The gene calls are TRBV19 and TRBJ1-2; no reliable D call. The V gene's germline CDR1 is LNHDA and CDR2 SQIVND (reference sequence). The V end lost 0 bases, the J end lost 4 bases, and 12 bases lay between the germline ends. This CDR3 spans 15 amino acids. The CDR3: CASSIDLAEIYGYTF. The CDR3 DNA follows: TGTGCCAGTAGTATAGATCTGGCGGAAATCTATGGCTACACCTTC.

This chain uses TRBV4-3 with TRBJ2-7; weak D call: TRBD2 (7 bases). CDR3 length: 19 amino acids. The germline gives CDR1 LGHNA, CDR2 YSLEER. Trimming left V 0 bases short and J 1 base short, with 22 bases between. The CDR3 loop is CASSQEGGAPGRRSYEQYF. The CDR3 DNA follows: TGCGCCAGCAGCCAAGAAGGGGGGGCCCCCGGACGGAGATCCTACGAGCAGTACTTC.

The chain carries TRBV28 and TRBJ1-6; D call uncertain. The germline V gene encodes CDR1 MDHEN and CDR2 SYDVKM. The CDR3 extends over 14 amino acids. The V end lost 5 bases, the J end lost 9 bases, and 14 bases lay between the germline ends. The CDR3 region has the DNA TGTGCCAGCAGTCCAACGCGGGAGGTTTCACCCCTCCACTTT. As protein: CASSPTREVSPLHF.

The J gene is TRBJ2-2, the V gene TRBV5-1; TRBD2 matches 14 bases. Trimming cost V 2 bases and J 6 bases; bases outside gene matches: 6. Germline V gene sequence: CDR1 SGHRS, CDR2 YFSETQ. This CDR3 spans 17 amino acids. The CDR3 DNA follows: TGCGCCAGCAGCTTATTTCGACTAGCGGGGGGGCCCGGGGAGCTGTTTTTT. Translation: CASSLFRLAGGPGELFF.

V gene TRBV9 combines with J gene TRBJ2-3; the match to TRBD1 covers 7 bases. The germline gives CDR1 SGDLS, CDR2 YYNGEE. CDR3 size: 16 residues. The trim removed 0 bases at V and 2 bases at J, leaving 6 bases unmatched. CDR3 protein: CASSVEGGHNTDTQYF. In DNA form, the CDR3 reads TGTGCCAGCAGCGTAGAAGGGGGCCACAACACAGATACGCAGTATTTT.

V gene TRBV2 combines with J gene TRBJ2-3, with TRBD2 identical over 11 bases. Germline CDR1 is SNHLY and CDR2 is FYNNEI. V lost 5 bases to trimming and J lost 10 bases; unmatched junction nucleotides: 11. The CDR3 sequence is 15 residues long. The CDR3 nucleotides are TGTGCCAGCAGTTTAGCGGGGGGGCTTGGTTCGTCGCAGTATTTT. It specifies CASSLAGGLGSSQYF.

V and J are TRBV7-9 and TRBJ2-3; 7 bases are a match to TRBD1. Unmatched junction bases numbered 10, after V lost 6 bases and J lost 1 base. This CDR3 has 16 amino acids. Germline-derived CDR1 and CDR2 are SEHNR and FQNEAQ (reference sequence). CDR3 DNA sequence: TGTGCCAGCAGGGAGAAACAGGGGTCGGGCACAGATACGCAGTATTTT. Translating it yields CASREKQGSGTDTQYF. The full variable domain, in which reference TRBV7-9 and TRBJ2-3 provide the parts outside the CDR3, is DTGVSQNPRHKITKRGQNVTFRCDPISEHNRLYWYRQTLGQGPEFLTYFQNEAQLEKSRLLSDRFSAERPKGSFSTLEIQRTEQGDSAMYLCASREKQGSGTDTQYFGPGTRLTVL.

This clone came up once. V usage is TRBV30 and J usage is TRBJ2-7, with TRBD1 identical over 7 bases. The germline V gene encodes CDR1 GTSNPN and CDR2 SVGIG (reference sequence). With 0 bases clipped from V and 4 bases from J, the junction kept 12 bases outside the gene matches. CDR3 length: 16 residues. The CDR3 here is CAWSVKGAGTLYEQYF. DNA of the CDR3: TGTGCCTGGAGTGTGAAGGGGGCTGGGACCCTGTACGAGCAGTACTTC. Using reference TRBV30 and TRBJ2-7 for the parts outside the CDR3, the full variable domain is SQTIHQWPATLVQPVGSPLSLECTVEGTSNPNLYWYRQAAGRGLQLLFYSVGIGQISSEVPQNLSASRPQDRQFILSSKKLLLSDSGFYLCAWSVKGAGTLYEQYFGPGTRLTVT.

V gene TRBV5-6 combines with J gene TRBJ1-4; D possibly corresponds to TRBD1 (5 bases). The CDR3 covers 15 residues. The germline V and J ends were trimmed by 0 bases and 8 bases, with 14 bases remaining between them. Germline V gives CDR1 SGHDT, CDR2 YYEEEE. The CDR3: CASSLDPGRNEKLFF. For the CDR3, the DNA is TGTGCCAGCAGCTTGGATCCAGGGAGGAACGAAAAACTGTTTTTT.

This chain connects TRBV5-6 to TRBJ2-7; the D gene is possibly TRBD1 (6 bases). CDR1 is SGHDT and CDR2 is YYEEEE in the germline V gene. CDR3 length equals 13 residues. With 1 base removed from V and 3 bases from J, the gap between germline ends came to 8 bases. DNA of the CDR3: TGTGCCAGCAGCTTGTACAGGGTCTACGAGCAGTACTTC. This sequence encodes CASSLYRVYEQYF.